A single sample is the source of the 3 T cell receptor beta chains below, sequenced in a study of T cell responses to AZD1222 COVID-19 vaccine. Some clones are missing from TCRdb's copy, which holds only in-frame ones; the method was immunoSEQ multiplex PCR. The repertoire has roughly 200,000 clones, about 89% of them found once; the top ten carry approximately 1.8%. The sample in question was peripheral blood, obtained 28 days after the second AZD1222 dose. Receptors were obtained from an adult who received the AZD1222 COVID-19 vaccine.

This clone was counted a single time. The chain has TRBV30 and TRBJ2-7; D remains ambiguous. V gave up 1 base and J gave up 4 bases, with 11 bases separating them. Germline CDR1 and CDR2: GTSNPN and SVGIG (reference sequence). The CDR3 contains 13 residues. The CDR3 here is CAWSGRTGYEQYF. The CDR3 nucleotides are TGTGCCTGGAGTGGGAGAACCGGGTACGAGCAGTACTTC. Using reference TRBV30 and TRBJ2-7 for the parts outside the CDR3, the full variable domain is SQTIHQWPATLVQPVGSPLSLECTVEGTSNPNLYWYRQAAGRGLQLLFYSVGIGQISSEVPQNLSASRPQDRQFILSSKKLLLSDSGFYLCAWSGRTGYEQYFGPGTRLTVT.

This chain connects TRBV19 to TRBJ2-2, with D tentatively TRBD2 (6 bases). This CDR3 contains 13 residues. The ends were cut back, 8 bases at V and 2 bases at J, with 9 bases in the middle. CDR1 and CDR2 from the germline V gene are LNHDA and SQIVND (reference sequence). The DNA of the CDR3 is TGTGCCAGTGGCGGGGCCAACACCGGGGAGCTGTTTTTT. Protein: CASGGANTGELFF. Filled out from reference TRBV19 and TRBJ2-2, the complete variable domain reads DGGITQSPKYLFRKEGQNVTLSCEQNLNHDAMYWYRQDPGQGLRLIYYSQIVNDFQKGDIAEGYSVSREKKESFPLTVTSAQKNPTAFYLCASGGANTGELFFGEGSRLTVL.

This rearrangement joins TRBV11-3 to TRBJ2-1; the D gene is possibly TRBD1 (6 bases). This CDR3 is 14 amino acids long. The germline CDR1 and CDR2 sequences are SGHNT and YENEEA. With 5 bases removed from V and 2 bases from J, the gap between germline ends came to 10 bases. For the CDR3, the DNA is TGTGCCAGCAGCCCGACAGGAACCTACAATGAGCAGTTCTTC. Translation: CASSPTGTYNEQFF.